The 18 T cell receptor beta chains reported below all come from one sample, sequenced in a study of cytomegalovirus exposure and HLA in healthy donors. This PCR relied on a set of 60 Vbeta primers and 13 Jbeta primers. Sequencing used immunoSEQ multiplex PCR; TCRdb keeps in-frame clones, though not all of them. This sample has approximately 60,000 clones; roughly 80% occur once, and the top ten carry roughly 1.4%. The sample comprised PBMCs. Every receptor here comes from a man aged 25 to 45 in good health and CMV-seronegative.

V gene TRBV15 combines with J gene TRBJ1-2, with D possibly TRBD1 on 5 matching bases. V was trimmed by 0 bases and J by 2 bases, leaving 10 bases between them. This CDR3 region has 15 residues. Germline CDR1 LNHNV, CDR2 YYDKDF (reference sequence). The CDR3 loop is CATSRDEQGNYGYTF. CDR3 DNA: TGTGCCACCAGCAGAGATGAGCAGGGAAACTATGGCTACACCTTC.

The V and J genes are TRBV7-6 and TRBJ2-3; TRBD2 might be the D (6 bases). Germline V gene sequence: CDR1 SGHVS, CDR2 FNYEAQ. The ends were cut back, 1 base at V and 4 bases at J, with 12 bases in the middle. CDR3 length: 15 residues. The CDR3 bases are TGTGCCAGCAGCTTAGTCGGCACGGGAGCAGATACGCAGTATTTT. Its translation is CASSLVGTGADTQYF.

The V call is TRBV30, the J call TRBJ1-1, with TRBD1 as a possible D gene (5 bases). The CDR3 loop spans 13 amino acids. Trimming removed 8 bases at V and 2 bases at J, with 15 bases between. Germline V gene sequence: CDR1 GTSNPN, CDR2 SVGIG (reference sequence). As DNA, the CDR3 is TGTGCCGGACGGGGACTGTCTAACACTGAAGCTTTCTTT. Protein: CAGRGLSNTEAFF.

This clone was counted once. The CDR3 DNA follows: TGTGCCAGCAGCGAGGGACTAGCGGGCACAGATACGCAGTATTTT. Its translation is CASSEGLAGTDTQYF. V is TRBV9 and J is TRBJ2-3; 11 positions agree with TRBD2. Germline values: CDR1 SGDLS, CDR2 YYNGEE. The CDR3 sequence is 15 residues long. The junction had 1 base not matched to a gene; V was cut back by 3 bases and J by 1 base.

The genes are TRBV4-1 and TRBJ2-7, with D unclear. This CDR3 has 14 residues. The germline V and J ends were trimmed by 7 bases and 3 bases, with 16 bases remaining between them. Looked up from germline, CDR1 is MGHRA and CDR2 is YSYEKL. The CDR3 region is CASNSPGKNYEQYF. DNA for the CDR3: TGCGCCAGCAACTCTCCGGGTAAGAACTACGAGCAGTACTTC.

This clone was recorded only once. The V and J genes are TRBV19 and TRBJ1-2; a possible D gene is TRBD1 (6 bases). Germline values: CDR1 LNHDA, CDR2 SQIVND (reference sequence). V was shortened by 7 bases and J by 4 bases, with 16 bases between the two germline ends. The CDR3 extends over 14 amino acids. CDR3 amino acids: CASTQQGWVYGYTF. CDR3 bases: TGTGCCAGTACCCAACAGGGTTGGGTCTATGGCTACACCTTC.

The V and J genes are TRBV5-4 and TRBJ1-1, with 7 bases aligning to TRBD1. V trimming: 3 bases; J trimming: 8 bases; junction bases outside the gene matches: 13. The CDR3 covers 15 residues. CDR1 and CDR2 from the germline V gene are SGHNT and YYREEE (reference sequence). CDR3 in DNA: TGTGCCAGCAGCTCCAACACCTTCAGGGGGAAGGAAGCTTTCTTT. Translating it yields CASSSNTFRGKEAFF.

The V call is TRBV5-6, the J call TRBJ2-2; D ambiguous. V lost 3 bases to trimming and J lost 1 base, with 16 bases between them. This CDR3 has 17 amino acids. CDR1 SGHDT and CDR2 YYEEEE come from the germline V gene. The CDR3 DNA reads as TGTGCCAGCAGCTACCTCGGGTCCAGACTGAACACCGGGGAGCTGTTTTTT. It codes for CASSYLGSRLNTGELFF.

This sequence joins TRBV7-2 and TRBJ2-7, with D tentatively TRBD2 (6 bases). Trimming took off 5 bases at V and 4 bases at J, with 12 bases between the two ends. Germline CDR1 and CDR2: SGHTA and FQGNSA. The CDR3 has 13 residues. The CDR3 nucleotides are TGTGCCAGCAGCCCCTTGACTAGTTACGAGCAGTACTTC. This encodes CASSPLTSYEQYF.

This chain uses TRBV5-1 with TRBJ2-5, with TRBD1 as a possible D gene (6 bases). The CDR3 spans 14 residues. Germline CDR1 and CDR2: SGHRS and YFSETQ. V was trimmed by 3 bases and J by 1 base, leaving 10 bases between them. CDR3 in amino acids: CASSSGQSQETQYF. The CDR3 nucleotides read TGCGCCAGCAGCTCCGGACAGAGCCAAGAGACCCAGTACTTC.

The chain has TRBV14 and TRBJ1-2; 8 nucleotides match TRBD1. From germline, CDR1 is SGHDN and CDR2 FVKESK. J was trimmed by 4 bases and V by 4 bases; bases with no gene match: 5. This CDR3 is 14 amino acids long. The DNA for the CDR3 is TGTGCCAGCAGCCCATTAGGACAGGGCTATGGCTACACCTTC. Translation: CASSPLGQGYGYTF.

The chain has TRBV4-1 and TRBJ1-2; 9 nucleotides align to TRBD1. Per germline, CDR1 MGHRA and CDR2 YSYEKL. The CDR3 loop spans 16 amino acids. Losses at the gene ends were 5 bases for V and 8 bases for J; bases not matched to a gene: 15. The CDR3 bases are TGCGCCAGCAGCACTCCGGGACAGGGCCTTTCGGGAGGCTACACCTTC. Its protein is CASSTPGQGLSGGYTF.

The V and J genes are TRBV6-1 and TRBJ1-3; D call uncertain. Germline CDR1 reads MNHNS; CDR2 reads SASEGT. With 4 bases removed from V and 4 bases from J, the gap between germline ends came to 5 bases. The CDR3 has 12 residues. The chain's CDR3 is CASSVLGNTIYF. The CDR3 nucleotides read TGTGCCAGCAGTGTACTAGGAAACACCATATATTTT.

The chain is built from TRBV30 and TRBJ1-1, with 9 nucleotides matching TRBD1. The germline CDR1 and CDR2 sequences are GTSNPN and SVGIG (reference sequence). The CDR3 loop spans 17 amino acids. V lost 0 bases, J lost 4 bases, and 12 bases stayed unmatched. As DNA, the CDR3 is TGTGCCTGGAGTGTTCGAAACAGGGGGCTTGGGGGCACTGAAGCTTTCTTT. Translation: CAWSVRNRGLGGTEAFF.

V usage is TRBV18 and J usage is TRBJ1-1; D may be TRBD1 (6 bases). Trimming took off 4 bases at V and 1 base at J, with 13 bases between the two ends. Per germline, CDR1 KGHSH and CDR2 LQKENI. CDR3 length: 15 residues. CDR3 residues: CASSRTAGSNTEAFF. The CDR3 DNA reads as TGTGCCAGCTCACGGACAGCCGGCTCGAACACTGAAGCTTTCTTT.

J is TRBJ2-7 and V is TRBV30, with TRBD1 identical over 8 bases. With V trimmed by 4 bases and J by 2 bases, 7 bases remained unmatched. Germline V CDR1 and CDR2: GTSNPN, SVGIG (reference sequence). This CDR3 is 14 amino acids long. The CDR3 sequence: CAWKGQGATYEQYF. The CDR3 nucleotides read TGTGCCTGGAAAGGACAGGGAGCTACCTACGAGCAGTACTTC.

This chain connects TRBV6-1 to TRBJ2-7, with D perhaps TRBD2 (5 bases). This CDR3 is 15 amino acids long. Trimming cost V 1 base and J 2 bases, with 12 bases left between them. CDR1 is MNHNS and CDR2 is SASEGT in the germline V gene. As DNA, the CDR3 is TGTGCCAGCAGTGAAGGGTGGGGAGCGACCTACGAGCAGTACTTC. Amino acids: CASSEGWGATYEQYF.

This clone was recorded once. The chain couples TRBV7-9 to TRBJ2-2; a possible D gene is TRBD1 (5 bases). Deletions cut 8 bases from V and 6 bases from J, with 19 bases between. CDR1 and CDR2 from the germline V gene are SEHNR and FQNEAQ (reference sequence). The CDR3 contains 15 residues. The CDR3 sequence: CASAVYRGSSGELFF. CDR3 sequence (DNA): TGTGCCAGCGCTGTGTATAGGGGCAGCTCCGGGGAGCTGTTTTTT.